The clone carrying this TCR beta chain was observed many times. This sample is drawn from a study of blood T cell repertoires in COVID-19. About the research overall: Material from acute and convalescent COVID-19 was sourced from the United States, Italy and Spain. The cDNA or gDNA used as material had been derived from T cells, B-cell-depleted T cells, or PBMCs.

The V gene's germline CDR1 is MNHEY and CDR2 SVGAGI. The J segment lost 6 bases and the V segment lost 5 bases, leaving 8 bases of the junction unmatched. This CDR3 has 15 residues. As processed by the authors: Estimation of nucleated cell counts was performed using reference gene primer amplification. TCRdb's table, derived via immunoSEQ multiplex PCR, lists solely in-frame clones and lacks some. Clone size and the V and J calls come from that table; the DNA yielded D and trimming. The top ten hold 1.5% to 2% of the sample, which has over 300,000 clones, more than 75% seen once. Sample: peripheral blood. This TCR was sampled from a woman aged 45-60 years with acute or convalescent COVID-19. The rearrangement joins TRBV6-5 to TRBJ2-1; 9 positions match TRBD1. CDR3 DNA sequence: TGTGCCAGCAGTCAAACAGGGGGCAAAGGCAATGAGCAGTTCTTC. Translating gives CASSQTGGKGNEQFF.